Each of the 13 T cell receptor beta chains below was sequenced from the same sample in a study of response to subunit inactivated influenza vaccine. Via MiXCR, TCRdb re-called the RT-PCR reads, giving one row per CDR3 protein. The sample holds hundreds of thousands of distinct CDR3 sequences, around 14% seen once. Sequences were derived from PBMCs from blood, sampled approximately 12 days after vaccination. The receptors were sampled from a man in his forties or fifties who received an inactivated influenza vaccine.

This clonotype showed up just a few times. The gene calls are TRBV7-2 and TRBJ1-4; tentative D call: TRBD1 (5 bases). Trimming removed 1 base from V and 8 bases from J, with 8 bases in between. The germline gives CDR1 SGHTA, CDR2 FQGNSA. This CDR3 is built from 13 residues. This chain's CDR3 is CASSLGGAEKLFF. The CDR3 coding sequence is TGTGCCAGCAGCTTAGGGGGCGCAGAAAAACTGTTTTTT.

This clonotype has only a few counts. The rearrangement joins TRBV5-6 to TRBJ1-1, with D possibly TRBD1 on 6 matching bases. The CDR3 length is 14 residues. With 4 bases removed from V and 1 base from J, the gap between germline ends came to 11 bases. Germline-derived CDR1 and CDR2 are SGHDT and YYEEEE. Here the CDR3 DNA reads TGTGCCAGCAGCGTTTTGGACAGGAACACTGAAGCTTTCTTT. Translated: CASSVLDRNTEAFF.

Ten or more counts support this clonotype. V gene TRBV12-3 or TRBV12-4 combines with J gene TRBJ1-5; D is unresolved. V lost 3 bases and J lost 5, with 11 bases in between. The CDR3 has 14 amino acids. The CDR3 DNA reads TGTGCCAGCAGTTTTATGGCAGCCGATCAGCCCCAGCATTTT. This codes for CASSFMAADQPQHF.

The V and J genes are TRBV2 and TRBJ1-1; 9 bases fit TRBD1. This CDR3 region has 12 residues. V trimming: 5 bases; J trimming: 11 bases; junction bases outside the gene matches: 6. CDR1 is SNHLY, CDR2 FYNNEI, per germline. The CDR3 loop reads CASSTRDRDAFF. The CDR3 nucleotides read TGTGCCAGCAGTACACGGGACAGGGATGCTTTCTTT.

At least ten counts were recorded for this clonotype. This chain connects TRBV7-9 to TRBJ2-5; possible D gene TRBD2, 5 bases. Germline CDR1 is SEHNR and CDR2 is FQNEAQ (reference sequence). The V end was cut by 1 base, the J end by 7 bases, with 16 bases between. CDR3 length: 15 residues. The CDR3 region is CASSLVFSGYGTQYF. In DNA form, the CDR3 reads TGTGCCAGCAGCTTAGTCTTCTCGGGATACGGGACCCAGTACTTC.

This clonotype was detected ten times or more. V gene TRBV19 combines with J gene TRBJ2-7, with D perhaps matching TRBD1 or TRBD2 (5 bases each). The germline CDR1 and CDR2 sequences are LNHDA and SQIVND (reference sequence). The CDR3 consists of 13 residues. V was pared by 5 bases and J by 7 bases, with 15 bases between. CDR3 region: CASSPGPLGEQYF. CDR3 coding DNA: TGTGCCAGTAGTCCGGGACCCCTCGGTGAGCAGTACTTC.

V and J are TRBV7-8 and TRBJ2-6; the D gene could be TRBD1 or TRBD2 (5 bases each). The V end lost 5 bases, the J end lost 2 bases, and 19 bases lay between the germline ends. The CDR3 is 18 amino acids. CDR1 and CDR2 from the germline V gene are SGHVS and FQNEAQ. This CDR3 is CASSPTWGLETGANVLTF. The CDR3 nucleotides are TGTGCCAGCAGCCCAACCTGGGGGTTAGAGACTGGGGCCAACGTCCTGACTTTC. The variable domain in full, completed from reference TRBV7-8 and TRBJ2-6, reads GAGVSQSPRYKVAKRGQDVALRCDPISGHVSLFWYQQALGQGPEFLTYFQNEAQLDKSGLPSDRFFAERPEGSVSTLKIQRTQQEDSAVYLCASSPTWGLETGANVLTFGAGSRLTVL.

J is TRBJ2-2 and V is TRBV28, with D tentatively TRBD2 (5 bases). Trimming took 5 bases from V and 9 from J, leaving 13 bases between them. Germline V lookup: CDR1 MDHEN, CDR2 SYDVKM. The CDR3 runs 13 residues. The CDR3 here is CASSGAERRELFF. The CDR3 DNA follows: TGTGCCAGCAGTGGAGCGGAGAGGAGGGAGCTGTTTTTT.

The CDR3 protein is CASSGHPPYEQYF. CDR3 DNA sequence: TGTGCCAGCTCGGGACATCCCCCCTACGAGCAGTACTTC. This chain links TRBV7-9 with TRBJ2-7, with D possibly matching TRBD1 (6 bases). Trimming left V 8 bases short and J 2 bases short, with 13 bases between. This CDR3 region has 13 residues. Germline-derived CDR1 and CDR2 are SEHNR and FQNEAQ (reference sequence).

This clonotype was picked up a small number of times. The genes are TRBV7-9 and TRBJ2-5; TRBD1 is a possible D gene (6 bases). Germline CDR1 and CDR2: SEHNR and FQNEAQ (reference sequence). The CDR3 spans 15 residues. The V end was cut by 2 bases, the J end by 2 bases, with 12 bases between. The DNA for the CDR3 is TGTGCCAGCAGCTTACGGACAGAAGCTCAAGAGACCCAGTACTTC. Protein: CASSLRTEAQETQYF.

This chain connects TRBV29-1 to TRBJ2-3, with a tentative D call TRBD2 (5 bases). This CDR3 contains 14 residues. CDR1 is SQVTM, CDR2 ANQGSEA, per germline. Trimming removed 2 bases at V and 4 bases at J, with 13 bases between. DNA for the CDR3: TGCAGCGTTGAAAGAGGGTACCACGCAGATACGCAGTATTTT. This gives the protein CSVERGYHADTQYF.

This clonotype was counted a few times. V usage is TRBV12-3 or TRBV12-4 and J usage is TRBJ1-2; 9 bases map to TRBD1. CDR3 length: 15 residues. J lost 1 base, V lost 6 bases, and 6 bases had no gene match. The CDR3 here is CASRVTGGVNYGYTF. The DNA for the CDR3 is TGTGCCAGCAGGGTGACAGGGGGGGTTAACTATGGCTACACCTTC.

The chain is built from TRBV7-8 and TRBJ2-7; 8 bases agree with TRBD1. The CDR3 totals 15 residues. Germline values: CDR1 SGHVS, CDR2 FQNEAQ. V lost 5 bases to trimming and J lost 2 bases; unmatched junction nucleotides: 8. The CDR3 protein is CASSPDREKAYEQYF. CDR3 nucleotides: TGTGCCAGCAGCCCGGACAGGGAGAAGGCCTACGAGCAGTACTTC.